The 10 T cell receptor beta chains below all came from one sample that was sequenced in a study of cytomegalovirus exposure and HLA in healthy donors (dated by TCRdb to the late 2010s). The method was the immunoSEQ multiplex PCR assay. The multiplex PCR relied on a mix of 60 forward primers for TCR Vbeta segments and 13 reverse primers for TCR Jbeta segments. TCRdb holds this immuneACCESS table with in-frame rearrangements only. Some clones are missing; in checked studies, unresolved V genes explain under half, and the rest has no known cause. Here the sample has some 130,000 clones; over 70% occur a single time. Of the sample, around 1.5% is held by the ten largest clones. The material sequenced was PBMCs. Receptors were obtained from a middle-aged woman in good health and CMV-seronegative.

This clone was observed once. This chain links TRBV28 with TRBJ2-7; no firm D call. Trimming cost V 5 bases and J 0 bases, with 14 bases left between them. CDR1 is MDHEN and CDR2 is SYDVKM in the germline V gene. CDR3 length: 15 amino acids. In DNA form, the CDR3 reads TGTGCCAGCAGTCCCCCCGGGTCCTACTCCTACGAGCAGTACTTC. Protein product: CASSPPGSYSYEQYF.

The gene calls are TRBV7-6 and TRBJ2-5; 10 bases match TRBD2. The CDR3 loop spans 17 amino acids. Germline V gene data show CDR1 as SGHVS and CDR2 as FNYEAQ. The J segment lost 3 bases and the V segment lost 4 bases, leaving 11 bases of the junction unmatched. The CDR3 nucleotides are TGTGCCAGCAGCTCCGGGAGTAAGCGGGGGGGAGAAGAGACCCAGTACTTC. Its translation: CASSSGSKRGGEETQYF.

This clone appeared once. The rearrangement links TRBV7-3 to TRBJ2-1; the match to TRBD1 covers 8 bases. Germline-derived CDR1 and CDR2 are SGHTA and FQGTGA. There are 16 residues in the CDR3. V gave up 5 bases and J gave up 8 bases; unmatched junction bases: 14. This CDR3 is CASSQKVAGGLDEQFF. DNA for the CDR3: TGTGCCAGCAGCCAAAAGGTGGCAGGGGGCCTGGATGAGCAGTTCTTC.

This chain joins TRBV5-4 and TRBJ1-4; 7 nucleotides agree with TRBD1. CDR1 is SGHNT, CDR2 YYREEE, per germline (reference sequence). The CDR3 totals 15 residues. V lost 4 bases, J lost 7 bases, and 10 bases stayed unmatched. The CDR3 DNA reads TGTGCCAGCAGCCTCTCCGGGACAGTGAGTGAAAAACTGTTTTTT. Its protein product is CASSLSGTVSEKLFF.

A single count supports this clone. The chain has TRBV7-2 and TRBJ2-7; 7 nucleotides line up with TRBD1. J was trimmed by 3 bases and V by 5 bases; bases with no gene match: 7. Germline CDR1 SGHTA, CDR2 FQGNSA. The CDR3 spans 14 residues. CDR3 in DNA: TGTGCCAGCAGCCTTGGGACAGCCTTCTACGAGCAGTACTTC. Its protein is CASSLGTAFYEQYF.

This clone was recorded once. The rearrangement links TRBV18 to TRBJ1-5, with 11 bases identical to TRBD1. Germline trimming cut 2 bases from V and 7 bases from J; bases unmatched to any gene: 7. CDR3 size: 16 residues. Germline-derived CDR1 and CDR2 are KGHSH and LQKENI. CDR3 coding DNA: TGTGCCAGCTCACCAAACGACGGGACAGGGGGACAGCCCCAGCATTTT. It encodes CASSPNDGTGGQPQHF.

The chain carries TRBV6-5 and TRBJ2-5, with TRBD1 matching over 7 bases. The closer fit of TRBJ2-7 to the DNA end suggests the J call may be wrong. This CDR3 spans 15 amino acids. CDR1 and CDR2 (germline): MNHEY, SVGAGI. As DNA, the CDR3 is TGTGCCAGCAGCCGTAGTGGGGACAGAGACTACGAGCAGTACTTC. Translated, it gives CASSRSGDRDYEQYF.

The chain carries TRBV2 and TRBJ1-2, with 7 bases fitting TRBD1. The germline CDR1 and CDR2 sequences are SNHLY and FYNNEI. The CDR3 runs to 14 residues. V shed 4 bases, J shed 3 bases, and the junction held 5 bases outside the gene matches. In DNA form, the CDR3 reads TGTGCCAGCAGTGTCTCAGGGGGAGACTATGGCTACACCTTC. Translated: CASSVSGGDYGYTF.

The V call is TRBV5-1, the J call TRBJ2-3; 7 nucleotides line up with TRBD1. The CDR3 totals 15 residues. Per the germline V gene, CDR1 is SGHRS and CDR2 is YFSETQ. The V and J ends lost 0 bases and 2 bases, in that order; junction bases with no gene match: 3. The CDR3 bases are TGCGCCAGCAGCTTGGACAGGGGAACCACAGATACGCAGTATTTT. Translating gives CASSLDRGTTDTQYF.

This clone was found once. The rearrangement uses TRBV2 and TRBJ1-1; D unclear. Looked up from germline, CDR1 is SNHLY and CDR2 is FYNNEI. The CDR3 runs to 13 residues. V was shortened by 6 bases and J by 6 bases, with 14 bases between the two germline ends. The CDR3 reads CASSTFDSAEAFF. The DNA for the CDR3 is TGTGCCAGCAGCACTTTTGATAGTGCTGAAGCTTTCTTT.